This T cell receptor beta chain was captured in a study of blood T cell repertoires in COVID-19 (dated by TCRdb to 2019 to 2021). With respect to the entire study: Collaborator samples came from the United States, Italy and Spain and covered acute and convalescent phases of COVID-19. The material from the prospective study consisted of cDNA or gDNA derived from T cells, B-cell-depleted T cells, or PBMCs. Deeply sampled blood TCRbeta repertoires from subjects exposed to, actively infected with, or recovered from COVID-19 were included in the dataset. A freely available public database, intended as a resource for researchers studying the immune response to SARS-CoV-2, is where the repertoires were released. The samples were drawn from two sources: the first 160 participants of the ongoing ImmuneRACE study, and 1,200 or so subjects contributed by 6 global collaborators. The sample metadata nearly always contained a de-identified subject ID, COVID-19 status, age in years and sex. HLA class I and class II types, where available, came from metadata supplied by the sample provider rather than from assay-based typing. On the study overall, not on this receptor specifically: The quantity of clinical and demographic metadata differed by source and by participant and was supplied without curation.

From a lookup of the germline V gene, CDR1 and CDR2 are MGHDK and SYGVNS. The CDR3, cysteine through phenylalanine, is 14 amino acids long. Only CDR3 DNA is held: 42 bases, read in frame from base 1. Trimming removed 4 bases from V and 0 bases from J, leaving 9 bases between the germline ends. As to this clone: There is no known antigen for this receptor. Per-base qualities were not stored, and no clone one base away is much larger.

TCRbeta CDR3 regions were amplified from genomic DNA by means of the immunoSEQ Assay, a bias-controlled multiplex PCR. Concerning the study's data processing: Within the assay, amplification of reference gene primers was used to estimate how many nucleated cells each sample contained. To quantify the absolute abundance of each unique TCRbeta CDR3 rearrangement, sequence reads were collapsed and filtered. For each sample, productive Simpson clonality was calculated by taking the square root of Simpson's diversity index across productive rearrangements. TCRdb re-hosts the immuneACCESS table, in-frame sequences only. Its copies lack some clones; in the studies checked, an unresolved V gene accounts for under half of them, and the cause for the rest is not known. The V and J calls and clone size were taken over from that table, and D and trimming were inferred from the DNA. This sample is represented by some 200,000 clones; roughly 82% of them were singletons. The ten largest clones represent 12% of the sample.

Enrolling through a virtual design, the prospective study's participants ranged in age from about 18 to 89 years and lived across roughly 23 United States geographic areas. To assign participants to cohorts, the prospective study relied on clinical history that participants themselves reported in a screening survey and a study questionnaire. ImmuneRACE Cohort 3 recovered participants were defined by two consecutive negative NP/OP PCR tests, healthcare professional clearance, or symptom resolution. In the prospective study, whole blood, serum and a nasopharyngeal or oropharyngeal swab were collected from each participant by mobile phlebotomists. Prospective study participants could optionally give additional blood draws and questionnaires over a 2-month period. Before DNA extraction, blood samples from the prospective study were shipped at room temperature or frozen.

Specimen: PBMCs or T cells enriched from blood (not recorded which). The receptor chain draws on TRBV25-1 and TRBJ1-1; the D segment cannot be called with confidence. The clonotype was recovered from a man aged 35-49 years who had recovered from COVID-19. The bases read TGTGCCAGCAGTGGGGCCCCCATGAACACTGAAGCTTTCTTT. It translates as CASSGAPMNTEAFF.